This T cell receptor (beta chain) was sequenced in a study of shared clonotypes between healthy human individuals. Overall study results and limits: Donor scarcity curtailed the genetic and exposure-history diversity represented herein.

Clones were sequenced by immunoSEQ multiplex PCR, and TCRdb holds only the in-frame ones, with some missing. The sample lists fewer than 1 million clones, roughly 96% occurring once. The CDR3 length is 16 residues. The germline gives CDR1 SGDLS, CDR2 YYNGEE. Trimming at V came to 0 bases and at J to 7 bases, leaving 7 bases not matched to a gene. In the naive CD8 group, cells lacked CD45RO and were positively selected for CCR7, so terminally differentiated effector memory CD45RA+ cells were left out. A remark on this clone: Its antigen remains unidentified.

J is TRBJ2-1 and V is TRBV9; 10 bases fit TRBD2. The TCR was taken from a man aged 25 to 45 in good health. Input material: naive CD8+ T cells sorted from blood. The CDR3 DNA is TGTGCCAGCAGCGTAGTGTCTAGCGGGAGTAGGAATGAGCAGTTCTTC. Protein product: CASSVVSSGSRNEQFF. The variable domain in full, with the rest retrieved from reference TRBV9 and TRBJ2-1, is DSGVTQTPKHLITATGQRVTLRCSPRSGDLSVYWYQQSLDQGLQFLIQYYNGEERAKGNILERFSAQQFPDLHSELNLSSLELGDSALYFCASSVVSSGSRNEQFFGPGTRLTVL.